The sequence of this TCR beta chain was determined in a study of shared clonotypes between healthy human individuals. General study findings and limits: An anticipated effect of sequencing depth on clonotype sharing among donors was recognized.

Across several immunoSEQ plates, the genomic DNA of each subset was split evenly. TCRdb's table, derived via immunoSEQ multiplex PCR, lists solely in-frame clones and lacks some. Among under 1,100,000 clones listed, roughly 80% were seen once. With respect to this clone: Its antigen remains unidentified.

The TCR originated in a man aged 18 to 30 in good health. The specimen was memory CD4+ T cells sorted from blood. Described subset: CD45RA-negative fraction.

The CDR3 sequence is CASSRWDGTYEQYF. The CDR3 bases are TGTGCCAGCAGCCGGTGGGACGGGACCTACGAGCAGTACTTC. The rearrangement uses TRBV6-5 and TRBJ2-7, with D possibly called TRBD1 or TRBD2 (5 bases each). The CDR3 extends over 14 amino acids. From germline, CDR1 is MNHEY and CDR2 SVGAGI. V lost 6 bases and J lost 2, with 14 bases in between.